These 10 T cell receptor beta chains came from one sample sequenced in a study of neurological immune-mediated disorders (dated by TCRdb to between 2018 and 2021). Library preparation employed 5' RACE. The instrument given in TCRdb is Illumina HiSeq 2500. The public reads were run again by TCRdb, first through fastp at Q25 and then through MiXCR, and only productive beta chains were kept. Each record represents a unique CDR3 protein, reported with the most common genes and DNA among its rows. The sample table lists 18,000 or so distinct CDR3 sequences, over 25% of them with a count of one. Jointly, the top ten make up 25% to 35% of the sample. Sequenced input: PBMCs. Receptors were obtained from a man aged 50 to 60 with HTLV-1-associated myelopathy (HAM/TSP).

By proportion, this clonotype is medium-sized. The chain links TRBV20-1 to TRBJ2-7; 7 bases fit TRBD2. The junction had 7 bases not matched to a gene; V was cut back by 7 bases and J by 4 bases. This CDR3 region has 12 residues. The V gene's germline CDR1 is DFQATT and CDR2 SNEGSKA (reference sequence). The CDR3 spells CSVVAGIYEQYF. The DNA of the CDR3 is TGCAGTGTTGTAGCGGGTATTTACGAGCAGTACTTC.

This chain uses TRBV15 with TRBJ2-2; D gene unclear. The V gene lost 1 base and the J gene lost 6 bases, with 6 bases spanning the gap. CDR1 is LNHNV, CDR2 YYDKDF, per germline (reference sequence). The CDR3 covers 13 residues. This chain's CDR3 is CATSRGGPGELFF. CDR3 sequence (DNA): TGTGCCACCAGCAGAGGAGGACCCGGGGAGCTGTTTTTT.

This clonotype was picked up many times. The chain uses TRBV20-1 and TRBJ1-4; D is uncertain. Trimming pared 0 bases from V and 8 bases from J, leaving 4 bases between. Germline V gene sequence: CDR1 DFQATT, CDR2 SNEGSKA (reference sequence). The CDR3 length is 11 residues. CDR3 sequence: CSARDGEKLFF. CDR3 sequence (DNA): TGCAGTGCTAGAGATGGAGAAAAACTGTTTTTT.

This clonotype was found many times. The rearrangement uses TRBV20-1 and TRBJ2-1; D ambiguous. The V gene lost 3 bases and the J gene lost 6 bases, with 9 bases spanning the gap. This CDR3 is 12 amino acids long. From germline, CDR1 is DFQATT and CDR2 SNEGSKA (reference sequence). In DNA form, the CDR3 reads TGCAGTGCTAGGGCATCGGCCAATGAGCAGTTCTTC. Protein: CSARASANEQFF.

The sample holds a few counts of this clonotype. The chain has TRBV20-1 and TRBJ2-7; 9 bases fit TRBD1. V shed 3 bases and J 5 bases; nucleotides not matched to a gene: 11. Germline CDR1 reads DFQATT; CDR2 reads SNEGSKA (reference sequence). CDR3 length: 15 residues. The CDR3 protein is CSARPAGTGLDEQYF. The CDR3 nucleotides read TGCAGTGCTAGGCCCGCCGGGACAGGGTTGGACGAGCAGTACTTC.

The genes are TRBV7-9 and TRBJ1-6, with D uncertain. The germline V gene has CDR1 SEHNR and CDR2 FQNEAQ (reference sequence). The CDR3 extends over 13 amino acids. V was clipped by 5 bases and J by 7 bases, with 9 bases between them. CDR3 bases: TGTGCCAGCAGCCTAATGTTAAATTCACCCCTCCACTTT. Protein product: CASSLMLNSPLHF.

This chain links TRBV20-1 with TRBJ2-7; the D call may be TRBD1 or TRBD2 (5 bases each). Germline assignment: CDR1 DFQATT and CDR2 SNEGSKA (reference sequence). The CDR3 spans 15 residues. V dropped 0 bases and J dropped 0 bases, with 12 bases sitting between them. CDR3 in DNA: TGCAGTGCTAGAGATTGGGGACGGATCTCCTACGAGCAGTACTTC. Amino acids: CSARDWGRISYEQYF.

The chain uses TRBV7-2 and TRBJ2-7; no clear D gene. Per the germline V gene, CDR1 is SGHTA and CDR2 is FQGNSA. With 5 bases removed from V and 5 bases from J, the gap between germline ends came to 13 bases. This CDR3 contains 13 residues. The CDR3 loop reads CASSPRPRDEQYF. DNA for the CDR3: TGTGCCAGCAGCCCCCGGCCTAGGGACGAGCAGTACTTC.

In its sample, this clonotype was seen a few times. V and J are TRBV6-2 or TRBV6-3 and TRBJ2-7; 8 nucleotides align to TRBD1. Germline CDR1 and CDR2: MNHEY and SVGEGT. The CDR3 spans 15 residues. The V segment lost 2 bases and the J segment 3 bases; nucleotides outside the gene matches: 6. The CDR3 DNA reads as TGTGCCAGCAGTTACGTCTGGACAGGGTTCTACGAGCAGTACTTC. Encoded protein: CASSYVWTGFYEQYF.

V and J are TRBV6-5 and TRBJ1-3; D not certain. Germline V gene sequence: CDR1 MNHEY, CDR2 SVGAGI. V dropped 5 bases and J dropped 0 bases, with 8 bases sitting between them. The CDR3 is 14 residues long. The CDR3 protein is CASSPGYSGNTIYF. CDR3 coding DNA: TGTGCCAGCAGTCCCGGATACTCTGGAAACACCATATATTTT.